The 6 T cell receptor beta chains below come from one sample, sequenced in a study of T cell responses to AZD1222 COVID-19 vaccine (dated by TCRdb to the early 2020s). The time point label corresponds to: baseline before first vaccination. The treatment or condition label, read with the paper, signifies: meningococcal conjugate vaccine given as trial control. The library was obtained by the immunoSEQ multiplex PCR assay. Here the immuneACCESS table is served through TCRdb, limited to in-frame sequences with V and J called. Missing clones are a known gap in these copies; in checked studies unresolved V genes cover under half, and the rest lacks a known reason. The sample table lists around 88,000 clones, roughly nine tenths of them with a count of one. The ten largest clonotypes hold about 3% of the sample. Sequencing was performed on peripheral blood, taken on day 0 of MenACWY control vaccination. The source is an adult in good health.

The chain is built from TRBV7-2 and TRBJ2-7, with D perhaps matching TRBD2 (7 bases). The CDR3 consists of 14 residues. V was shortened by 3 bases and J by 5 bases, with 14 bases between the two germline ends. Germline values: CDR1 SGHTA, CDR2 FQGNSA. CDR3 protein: CASSFRGGHNEQYF. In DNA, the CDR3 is TGTGCCAGCAGCTTTAGGGGGGGCCATAACGAGCAGTACTTC.

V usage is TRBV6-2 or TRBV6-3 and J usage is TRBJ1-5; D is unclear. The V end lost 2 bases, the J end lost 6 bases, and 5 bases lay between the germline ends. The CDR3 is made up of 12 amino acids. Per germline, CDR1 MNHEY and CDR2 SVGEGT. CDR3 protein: CASSYGFQPQHF. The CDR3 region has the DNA TGTGCCAGCAGTTACGGGTTTCAGCCCCAGCATTTT.

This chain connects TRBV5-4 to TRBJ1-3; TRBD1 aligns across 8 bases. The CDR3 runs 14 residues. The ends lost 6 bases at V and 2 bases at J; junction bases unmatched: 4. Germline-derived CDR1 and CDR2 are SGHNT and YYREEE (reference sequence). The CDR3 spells CASTLDRAGNTIYF. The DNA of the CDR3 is TGTGCCAGCACCCTGGACAGGGCTGGAAACACCATATATTTT. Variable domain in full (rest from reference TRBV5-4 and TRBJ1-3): ETGVTQSPTHLIKTRGQQVTLRCSSQSGHNTVSWYQQALGQGPQFIFQYYREEENGRGNFPPRFSGLQFPNYSSELNVNALELDDSALYLCASTLDRAGNTIYFGEGSWLTVV.

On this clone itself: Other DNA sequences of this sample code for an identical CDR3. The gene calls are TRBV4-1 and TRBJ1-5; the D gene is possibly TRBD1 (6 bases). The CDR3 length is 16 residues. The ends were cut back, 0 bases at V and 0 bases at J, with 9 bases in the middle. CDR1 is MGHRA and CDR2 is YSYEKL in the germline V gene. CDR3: CASSQDGGGSNQPQHF. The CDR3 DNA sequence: TGCGCCAGCAGCCAAGATGGAGGGGGTAGCAATCAGCCCCAGCATTTT.

The CDR3 sequence is CASSSYSDSTEAFF. The DNA of the CDR3 is TGTGCCAGCTCAAGTTACAGTGATAGTACTGAAGCTTTCTTT. V usage is TRBV18 and J usage is TRBJ1-1, with no clear D. Trimming stripped 5 bases from V and 5 bases from J, with 15 bases between. Germline V lookup: CDR1 KGHSH, CDR2 LQKENI. This CDR3 is built from 14 residues.

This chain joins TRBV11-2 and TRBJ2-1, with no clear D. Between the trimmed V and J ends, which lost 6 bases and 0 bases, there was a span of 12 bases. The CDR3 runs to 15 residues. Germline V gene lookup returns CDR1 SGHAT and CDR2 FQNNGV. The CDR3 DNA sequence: TGTGCCAGCAGGGTCGCCTGGGGCTCCTACAATGAGCAGTTCTTC. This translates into CASRVAWGSYNEQFF.